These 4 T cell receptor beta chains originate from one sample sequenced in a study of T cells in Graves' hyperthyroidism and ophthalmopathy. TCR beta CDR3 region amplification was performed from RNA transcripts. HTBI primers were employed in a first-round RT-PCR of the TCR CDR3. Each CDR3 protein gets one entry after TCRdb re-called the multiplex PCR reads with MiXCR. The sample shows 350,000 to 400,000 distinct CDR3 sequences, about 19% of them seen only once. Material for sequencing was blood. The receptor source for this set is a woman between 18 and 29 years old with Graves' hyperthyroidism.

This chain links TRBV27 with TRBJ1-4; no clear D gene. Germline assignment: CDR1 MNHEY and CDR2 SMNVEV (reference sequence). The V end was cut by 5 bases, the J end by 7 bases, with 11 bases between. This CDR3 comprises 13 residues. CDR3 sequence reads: CASSGVGSEKLFF. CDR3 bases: TGTGCCAGCAGTGGAGTAGGCAGTGAAAAACTGTTTTTT.

The CDR3 reads CASSEVGQGLTEAFF. CDR3 sequence (DNA): TGTGCCAGCAGTGAAGTGGGACAGGGTCTTACTGAAGCTTTCTTT. This sequence joins TRBV6-1 and TRBJ1-1; TRBD1 agrees at 9 bases. The CDR3 covers 15 residues. The V gene's germline CDR1 is MNHNS and CDR2 SASEGT. After removal of 1 base from V and 5 bases from J, the junction contained 5 bases not matched to a gene.

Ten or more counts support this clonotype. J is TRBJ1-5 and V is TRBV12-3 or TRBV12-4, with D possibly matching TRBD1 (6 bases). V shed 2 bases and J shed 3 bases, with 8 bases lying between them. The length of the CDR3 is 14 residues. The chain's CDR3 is CASSLTGYNQPQHF. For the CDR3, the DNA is TGTGCCAGCAGTTTAACAGGGTACAATCAGCCCCAGCATTTT.

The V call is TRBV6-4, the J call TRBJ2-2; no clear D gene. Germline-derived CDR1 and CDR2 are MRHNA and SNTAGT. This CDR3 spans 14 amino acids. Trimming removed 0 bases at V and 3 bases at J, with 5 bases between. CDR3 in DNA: TGTGCCAGCAGTGACTCGATGGACACCGGGGAGCTGTTTTTT. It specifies CASSDSMDTGELFF.